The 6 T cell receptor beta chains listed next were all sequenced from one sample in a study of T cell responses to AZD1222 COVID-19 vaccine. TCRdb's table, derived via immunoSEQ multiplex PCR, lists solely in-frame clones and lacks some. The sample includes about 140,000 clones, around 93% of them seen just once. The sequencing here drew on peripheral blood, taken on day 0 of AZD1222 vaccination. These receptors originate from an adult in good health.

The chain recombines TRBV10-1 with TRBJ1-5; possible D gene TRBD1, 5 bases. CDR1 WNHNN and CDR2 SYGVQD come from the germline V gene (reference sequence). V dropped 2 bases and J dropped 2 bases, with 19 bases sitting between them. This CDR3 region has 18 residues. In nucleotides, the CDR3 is TGCGCCAGCAGTGAGGGGGTCGGGGGAGCTAAAGGCAATCAGCCCCAGCATTTT. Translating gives CASSEGVGGAKGNQPQHF.

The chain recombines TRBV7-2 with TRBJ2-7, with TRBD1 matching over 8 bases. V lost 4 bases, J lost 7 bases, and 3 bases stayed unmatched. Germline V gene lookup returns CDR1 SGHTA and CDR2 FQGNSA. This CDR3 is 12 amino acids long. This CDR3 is CASSSRGREQYF. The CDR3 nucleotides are TGTGCCAGCAGCTCCAGGGGGCGGGAGCAGTACTTC.

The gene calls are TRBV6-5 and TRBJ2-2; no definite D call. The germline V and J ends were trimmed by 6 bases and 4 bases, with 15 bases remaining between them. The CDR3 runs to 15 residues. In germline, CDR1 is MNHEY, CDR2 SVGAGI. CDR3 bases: TGTGCCAGCAGAGCCCCCGGGCGCTCCACCGGGGAGCTGTTTTTT. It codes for CASRAPGRSTGELFF.

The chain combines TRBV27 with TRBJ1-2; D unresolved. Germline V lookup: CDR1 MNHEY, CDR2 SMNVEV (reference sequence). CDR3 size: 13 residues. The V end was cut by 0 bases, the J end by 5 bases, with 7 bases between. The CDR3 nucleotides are TGTGCCAGCAGTTTATCAGGGTTTTATGGCTACACCTTC. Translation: CASSLSGFYGYTF.

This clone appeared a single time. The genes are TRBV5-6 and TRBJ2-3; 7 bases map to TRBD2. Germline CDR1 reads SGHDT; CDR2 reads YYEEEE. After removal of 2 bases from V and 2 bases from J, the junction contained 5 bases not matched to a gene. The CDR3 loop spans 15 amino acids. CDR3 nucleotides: TGTGCCAGCAGCTTTGCTAGCGGTCTCACAGATACGCAGTATTTT. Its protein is CASSFASGLTDTQYF.

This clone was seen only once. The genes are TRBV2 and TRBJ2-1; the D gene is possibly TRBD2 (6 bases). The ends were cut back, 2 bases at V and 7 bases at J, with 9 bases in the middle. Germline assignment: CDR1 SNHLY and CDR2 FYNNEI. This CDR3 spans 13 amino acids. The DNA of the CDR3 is TGTGCCAGCAGTGAAATGGGGGGAAATGAGCAGTTCTTC. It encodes CASSEMGGNEQFF.